This T cell receptor beta chain is from a study of T cells expressing NK-cell markers. Turning to the study itself: The study drew TCR beta repertoires from sorted CD3+CD56+NKG2C+, CD3+CD56+NKG2C- and CD3+CD56-NKG2C+ T cells. Of eight sequenced donors, seven were HCMV-seropositive and one HCMV-seronegative.

The CDR3 is 11 residues long. Germline V gene lookup returns CDR1 SQVTM and CDR2 ANQGSEA. Beta-chain TCR cDNA was generated via 5'RACE template switching with UMIs. TCRdb reprocessed the 5' RACE reads and keeps a single row for each CDR3 protein, giving no DNA. The sample has under 600,000 distinct CDR3 sequences. This TCR came from a woman aged 50 to 60 in good health. The genes are TRBV29-1 and TRBJ2-1; TCRdb indicates TRBD1, and absent DNA this call remains unverified. Source material: blood T cells: a sorted CD56 or NKG2C T cell subset, CD4+ or CD8+ T cells, or bulk PBMC T cells (not recorded which). The chain's CDR3 is CSTRGPNEQFF.